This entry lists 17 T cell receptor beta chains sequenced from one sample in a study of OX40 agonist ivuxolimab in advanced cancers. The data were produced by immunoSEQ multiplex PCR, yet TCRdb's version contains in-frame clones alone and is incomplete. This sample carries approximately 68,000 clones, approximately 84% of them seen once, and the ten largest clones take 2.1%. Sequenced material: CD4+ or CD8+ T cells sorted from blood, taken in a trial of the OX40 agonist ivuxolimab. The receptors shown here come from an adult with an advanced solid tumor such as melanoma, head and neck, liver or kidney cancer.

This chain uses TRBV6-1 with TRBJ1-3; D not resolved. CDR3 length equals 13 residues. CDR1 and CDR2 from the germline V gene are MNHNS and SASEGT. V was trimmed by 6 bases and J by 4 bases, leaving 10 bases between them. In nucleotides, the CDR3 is TGTGCCAGCAGCGGATTAGCCGGAAACACCATATATTTT. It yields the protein CASSGLAGNTIYF.

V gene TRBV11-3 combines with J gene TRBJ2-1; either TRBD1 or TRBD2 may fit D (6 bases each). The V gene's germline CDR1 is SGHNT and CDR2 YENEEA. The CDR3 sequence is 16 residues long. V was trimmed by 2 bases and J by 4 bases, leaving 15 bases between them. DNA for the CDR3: TGTGCCAGCAGCTTACAGGGGACTCTGGGATACAATGAGCAGTTCTTC. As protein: CASSLQGTLGYNEQFF.

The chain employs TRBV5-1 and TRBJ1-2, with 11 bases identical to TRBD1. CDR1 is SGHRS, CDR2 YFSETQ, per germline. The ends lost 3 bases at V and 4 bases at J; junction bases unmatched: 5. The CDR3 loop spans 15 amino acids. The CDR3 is CASSSSGTGGYGYTF. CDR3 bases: TGCGCCAGCAGCTCGTCCGGGACAGGGGGCTATGGCTACACCTTC.

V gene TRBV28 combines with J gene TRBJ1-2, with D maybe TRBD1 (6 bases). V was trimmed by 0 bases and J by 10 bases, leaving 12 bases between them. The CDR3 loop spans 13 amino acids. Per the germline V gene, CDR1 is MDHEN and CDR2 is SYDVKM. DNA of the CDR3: TGTGCCAGCAGTTTATGGAGGACAGATTACTACACCTTC. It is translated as CASSLWRTDYYTF.

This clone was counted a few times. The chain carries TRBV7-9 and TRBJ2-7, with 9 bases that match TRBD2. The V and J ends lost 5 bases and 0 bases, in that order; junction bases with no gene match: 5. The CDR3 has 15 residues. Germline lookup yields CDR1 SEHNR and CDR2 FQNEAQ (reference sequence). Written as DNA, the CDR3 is TGTGCCAGCAGCCCGAGGACTAGCGTCTCCTACGAGCAGTACTTC. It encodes CASSPRTSVSYEQYF.

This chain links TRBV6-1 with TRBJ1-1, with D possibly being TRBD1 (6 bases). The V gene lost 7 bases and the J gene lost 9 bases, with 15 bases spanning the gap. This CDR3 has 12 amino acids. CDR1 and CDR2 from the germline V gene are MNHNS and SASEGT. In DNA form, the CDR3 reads TGTGCCAGCACAGAGTGGGACATTAAAGCTTTCTTT. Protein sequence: CASTEWDIKAFF.

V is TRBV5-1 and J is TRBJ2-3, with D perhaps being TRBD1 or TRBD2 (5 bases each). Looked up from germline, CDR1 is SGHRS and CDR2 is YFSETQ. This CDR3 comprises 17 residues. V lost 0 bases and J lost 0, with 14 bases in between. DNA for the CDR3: TGCGCCAGCAGCTTGGGTCGTGGGGGACCGAGCACAGATACGCAGTATTTT. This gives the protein CASSLGRGGPSTDTQYF.

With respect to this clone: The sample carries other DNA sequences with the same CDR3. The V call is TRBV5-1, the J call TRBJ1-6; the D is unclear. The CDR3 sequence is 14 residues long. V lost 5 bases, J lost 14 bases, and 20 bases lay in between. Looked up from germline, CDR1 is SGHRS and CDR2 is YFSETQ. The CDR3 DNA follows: TGCGCCAGCAGAGGAAGTGCCCTAATGGGGTCCCTCCACTTT. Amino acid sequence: CASRGSALMGSLHF.

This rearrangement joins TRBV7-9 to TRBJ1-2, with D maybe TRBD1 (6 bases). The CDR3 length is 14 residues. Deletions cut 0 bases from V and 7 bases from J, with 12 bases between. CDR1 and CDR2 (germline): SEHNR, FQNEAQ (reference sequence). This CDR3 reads CASSLAFGGGGYTF. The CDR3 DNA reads TGTGCCAGCAGCTTAGCGTTTGGAGGGGGTGGCTACACCTTC.

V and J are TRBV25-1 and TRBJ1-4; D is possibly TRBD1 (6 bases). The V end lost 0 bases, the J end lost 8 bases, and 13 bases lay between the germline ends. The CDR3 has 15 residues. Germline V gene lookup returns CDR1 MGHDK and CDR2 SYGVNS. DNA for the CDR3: TGTGCCAGCAGTGAATATCTGGGGGCGAGCGAAAAACTGTTTTTT. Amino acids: CASSEYLGASEKLFF.

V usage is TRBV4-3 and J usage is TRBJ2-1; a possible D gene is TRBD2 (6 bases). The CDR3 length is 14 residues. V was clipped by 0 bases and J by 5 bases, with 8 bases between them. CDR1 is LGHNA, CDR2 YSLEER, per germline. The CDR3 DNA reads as TGCGCCAGCAGCCAAGATTGGACTAACAATGAGCAGTTCTTC. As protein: CASSQDWTNNEQFF.

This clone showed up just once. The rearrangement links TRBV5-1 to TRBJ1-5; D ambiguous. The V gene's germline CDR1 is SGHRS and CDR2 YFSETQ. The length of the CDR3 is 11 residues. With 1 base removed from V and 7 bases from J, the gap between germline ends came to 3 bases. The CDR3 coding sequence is TGCGCCAGCAGCTTGAGGCAGCCCCAGCATTTT. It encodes CASSLRQPQHF.

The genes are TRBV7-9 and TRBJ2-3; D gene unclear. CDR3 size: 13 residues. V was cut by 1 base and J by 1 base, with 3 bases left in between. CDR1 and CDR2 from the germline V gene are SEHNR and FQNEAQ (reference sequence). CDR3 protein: CASSLGGTDTQYF. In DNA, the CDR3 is TGTGCCAGCAGCTTAGGTGGCACAGATACGCAGTATTTT.

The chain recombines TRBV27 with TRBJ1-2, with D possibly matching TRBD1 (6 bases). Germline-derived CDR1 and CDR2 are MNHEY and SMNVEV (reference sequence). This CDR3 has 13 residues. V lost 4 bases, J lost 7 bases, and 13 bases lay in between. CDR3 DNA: TGTGCCAGCAGTTCCTACAGGGAATCTGGCTACACCTTC. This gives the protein CASSSYRESGYTF.

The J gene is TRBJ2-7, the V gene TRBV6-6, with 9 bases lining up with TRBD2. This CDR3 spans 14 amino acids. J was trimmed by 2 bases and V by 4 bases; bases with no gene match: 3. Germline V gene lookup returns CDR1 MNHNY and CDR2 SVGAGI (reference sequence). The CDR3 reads CASSSGLATYEQYF. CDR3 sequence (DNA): TGTGCCAGCAGTTCTGGACTAGCGACCTACGAGCAGTACTTC.

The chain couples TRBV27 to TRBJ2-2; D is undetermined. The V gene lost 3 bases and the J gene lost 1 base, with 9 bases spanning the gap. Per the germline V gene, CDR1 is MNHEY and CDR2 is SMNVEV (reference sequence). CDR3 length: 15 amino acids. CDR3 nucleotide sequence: TGTGCCAGCAGTTTCGGGTGGGGGAACACCGGGGAGCTGTTTTTT. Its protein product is CASSFGWGNTGELFF.

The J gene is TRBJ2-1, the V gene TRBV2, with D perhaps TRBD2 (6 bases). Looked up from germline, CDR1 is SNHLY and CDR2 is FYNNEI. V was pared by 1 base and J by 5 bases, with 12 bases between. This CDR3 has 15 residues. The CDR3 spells CASSEVGGVNNEQFF. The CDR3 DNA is TGTGCCAGCAGTGAAGTGGGCGGGGTGAACAATGAGCAGTTCTTC.